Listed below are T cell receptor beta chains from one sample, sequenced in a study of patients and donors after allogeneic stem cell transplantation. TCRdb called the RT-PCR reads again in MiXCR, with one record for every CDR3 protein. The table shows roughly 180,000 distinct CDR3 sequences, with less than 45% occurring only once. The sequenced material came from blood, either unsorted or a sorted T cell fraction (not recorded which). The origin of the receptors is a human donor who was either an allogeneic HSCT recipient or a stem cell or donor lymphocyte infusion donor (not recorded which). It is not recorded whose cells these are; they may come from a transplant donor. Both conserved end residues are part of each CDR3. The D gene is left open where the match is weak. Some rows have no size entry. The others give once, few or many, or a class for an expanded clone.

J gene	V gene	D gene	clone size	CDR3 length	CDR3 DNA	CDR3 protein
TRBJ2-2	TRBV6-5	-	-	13	TGTGCCAGCAGTTACAGGGGCGCCGGGGAGCTGTTTTTT	CASSYRGAGELFF
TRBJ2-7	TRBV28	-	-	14	TGTGCCAGCAGACCCCCGGGAACCGCTTACGAGCAGTACTTC	CASRPPGTAYEQYF
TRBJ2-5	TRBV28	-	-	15	TGTGCCAGCAGTTTTGGCCAGACGATACAAGAGACCCAGTACTTC	CASSFGQTIQETQYF
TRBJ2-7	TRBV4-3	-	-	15	TGCGCCAGCAGCCAAGGCTCCTCTTCCAACCTAGAGCAGTACTTC	CASSQGSSSNLEQYF
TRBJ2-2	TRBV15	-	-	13	TGTGCCACCAGCAGAGAGGGCACCGGGGAGCTGTTTTTT	CATSREGTGELFF
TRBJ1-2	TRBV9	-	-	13	TGTGCCAGCAGCGTAGCCCCGGGGGAAGGCTACACCTTC	CASSVAPGEGYTF
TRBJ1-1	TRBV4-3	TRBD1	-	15	TGCGCCAGCAGCCTGTCCCAGGGGGTGAACACTGAAGCTTTCTTT	CASSLSQGVNTEAFF
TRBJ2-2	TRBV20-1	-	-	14	TGCAGTGCCCCGGGAGTAAGCAACACCGGGGAGCTGTTTTTT	CSAPGVSNTGELFF
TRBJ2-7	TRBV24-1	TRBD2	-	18	TGTGCCACCAGTGATCCCGGACTAGCGGGAGTAACGGGGAACGAGCAGTACTTC	CATSDPGLAGVTGNEQYF
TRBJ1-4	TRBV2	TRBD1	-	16	TGTGCCAGCAGTGACAATCGGGACAGGGTAGACGAAAAACTGTTTTTT	CASSDNRDRVDEKLFF
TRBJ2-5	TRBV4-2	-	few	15	TGTGCCAGCAGCCAAGATCAGGCGGGACAGGAGACCCAGTACTTC	CASSQDQAGQETQYF
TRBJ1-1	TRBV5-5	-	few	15	TGTGCCAGCAGCCTATCGGGACATCTGAACACTGAAGCTTTCTTT	CASSLSGHLNTEAFF
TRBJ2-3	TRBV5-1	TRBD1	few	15	TGCGCCAGCAGCCAGGGGGACCCCAGGGCAGATACGCAGTATTTT	CASSQGDPRADTQYF
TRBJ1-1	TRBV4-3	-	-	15	TGCGCCAGCAGCCGCCGGGTTCTCATGAACACTGAAGCTTTCTTT	CASSRRVLMNTEAFF
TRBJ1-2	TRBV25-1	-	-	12	TGTGCCAGCAGTCAAGAGAACTATGGCTACACCTTC	CASSQENYGYTF
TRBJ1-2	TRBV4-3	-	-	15	TGCGCCAGCAGCCACTTCGAGGGAGTTAGGCGCGGCTACACCTTC	CASSHFEGVRRGYTF
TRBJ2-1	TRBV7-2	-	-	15	TGTGCCAGCAGCTTAGTTTGGAGGAGATACAATGAGCAGTTCTTC	CASSLVWRRYNEQFF
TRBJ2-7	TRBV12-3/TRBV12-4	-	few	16	TGTGCCAGCAGCCAAAGAGGGCAGGGTTACCCCTACGAGCAGTACTTC	CASSQRGQGYPYEQYF
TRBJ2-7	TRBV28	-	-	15	TGTGCCAGCAGTTTACGACCCTCCCTGACGTACGAGCAGTACTTC	CASSLRPSLTYEQYF
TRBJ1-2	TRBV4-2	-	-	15	TGTGCCAGCAGCCAAGAACGGGGGTCCAACTATGGCTACACCTTC	CASSQERGSNYGYTF
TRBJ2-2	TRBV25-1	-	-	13	TGTGCCACCATGGGACTGAACACCGGGGAGCTGTTTTTT	CATMGLNTGELFF
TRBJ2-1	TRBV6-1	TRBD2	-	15	TGTGCCAGCAGTGAAGTACTAGCGCGAGCGGATGAGCAGTTCTTC	CASSEVLARADEQFF
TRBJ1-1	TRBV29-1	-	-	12	TGCAGCGCCGACTCCCCGGGTCCTGAAGCTTTCTTT	CSADSPGPEAFF
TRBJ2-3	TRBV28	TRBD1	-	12	TGTGCCAGCAGCTACAGGGGCCATACGCAGTATTTT	CASSYRGHTQYF
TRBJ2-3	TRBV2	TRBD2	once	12	TGTGCCAGCATGGGGGGGAGCACAGAGGCGTATTTT	CASMGGSTEAYF
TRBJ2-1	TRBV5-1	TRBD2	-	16	TGCGCCAGCAGCGCGGATAGCGGGATCAATCGCAATGAGCAGTTCTTC	CASSADSGINRNEQFF
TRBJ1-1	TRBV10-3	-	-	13	TGTGCCATCAGTGATCCGGCGAACACTGAAGCTTTCTTT	CAISDPANTEAFF
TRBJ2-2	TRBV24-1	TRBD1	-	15	TGTGCCACCAGTTCGGGACAGGGATTAGCCGGGGAGCTGTTTTTT	CATSSGQGLAGELFF
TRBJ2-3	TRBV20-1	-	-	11	TGCAGTGCCCTATTGAGAAGAACGCAGTATTTT	CSALLRRTQYF
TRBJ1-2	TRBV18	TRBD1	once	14	TGTGCCAGCTCACCATCGGACAGGGGAAGTGGCTACACCTTC	CASSPSDRGSGYTF
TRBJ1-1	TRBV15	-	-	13	TGTGCCACCAGCAGAGGGTTGAACACTGAAGCTTTCTTT	CATSRGLNTEAFF
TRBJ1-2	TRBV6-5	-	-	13	TGTGCCAGCAGCCCAACAGTAGCGAGGGGCTACACCTTC	CASSPTVARGYTF
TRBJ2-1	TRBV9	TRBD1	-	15	TGTGCCAGCAGCCCCCAGGGGGCGCGGTACAATGAGCAGTTCTTC	CASSPQGARYNEQFF
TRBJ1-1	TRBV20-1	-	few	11	TGCAGTGCTCCCAGGGAAACTGAAGCTTTCTTT	CSAPRETEAFF
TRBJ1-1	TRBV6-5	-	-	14	TGTGCCAGCAGTTACGTGGGGGTAAAAGCCGAAGCTTTCTTT	CASSYVGVKAEAFF
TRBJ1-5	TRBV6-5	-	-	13	TGTGCCAGCAGTTACTCTCCCAATCAGCCCCAGCATTTT	CASSYSPNQPQHF
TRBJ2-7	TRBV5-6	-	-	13	TGTGCCAGCAGCTCCGCACCGTCGGGAGAGCAGTACTTC	CASSSAPSGEQYF